These 2 T cell receptor beta chains were all obtained from the same sample, sequenced in a study of T cells after somatic rescue of genetic block (dated by TCRdb to 2019 to 2021). Libraries were made using the immunoSEQ multiplex PCR assay. The clones in this table, taken by TCRdb from immuneACCESS, are in-frame only. Not every clone is retained; where verified, under half of the shortfall comes from an unresolved V gene, and the cause of the rest is unknown. Within this sample are about 88,000 clones, with about 90% of them counted one time only. The ten largest make up more than 1.5% of the sample. The sample was peripheral blood mononuclear cells (PBMCs). The receptors originated from a woman under 30.

The sample holds one count of this clone. The chain carries TRBV7-8 and TRBJ2-7; D perhaps matches TRBD1 (6 bases). Germline CDR1 reads SGHVS; CDR2 reads FQNEAQ. The CDR3 contains 16 residues. Trimming cost V 1 base and J 3 bases, with 16 bases left between them. The CDR3 DNA reads as TGTGCCAGCAGCTTAGTCCCCCTCAACAGGGTCTACGAGCAGTACTTC. Encoded protein: CASSLVPLNRVYEQYF.

The rearrangement links TRBV27 to TRBJ1-1; perhaps TRBD1 as D (6 bases). This CDR3 contains 12 residues. CDR1 MNHEY and CDR2 SMNVEV come from the germline V gene (reference sequence). The germline V and J ends were trimmed by 7 bases and 4 bases, with 10 bases remaining between them. In DNA form, the CDR3 reads TGTGCCAGCAAACCACAGGGCACTGAAGCTTTCTTT. It is translated as CASKPQGTEAFF.